Listed here are 10 T cell receptor beta chains from one sample, sequenced in a study of radiotherapy plus CTLA-4 blockade in lung cancer listed by TCRdb under 2018. Library preparation employed the immunoSEQ multiplex PCR assay. This immuneACCESS table, as held by TCRdb, lists in-frame sequences with V and J called but not all clones. Of the missing ones, under half trace to an unresolved V gene in checked studies; the others have no known cause. Recorded for this sample are some 70,000 clones; over 80% of them occurred a single time. The top ten clones comprise about 4% of the sample. The material was peripheral blood, obtained from a patient treated with radiotherapy plus ipilimumab. Every receptor here comes from a human donor with non-small cell lung cancer who had a partial response to radiotherapy plus ipilimumab.

The CDR3 DNA reads as TGTGCCAGCAGTCTCCTAGGAGATACGCAGTATTTT. It specifies CASSLLGDTQYF. The V and J genes are TRBV27 and TRBJ2-3, with D hard to call. The ends were cut back, 5 bases at V and 5 bases at J, with 8 bases in the middle. Germline V gene data show CDR1 as MNHEY and CDR2 as SMNVEV (reference sequence). The CDR3 sequence is 12 residues long.

The V call is TRBV6-5, the J call TRBJ2-1; TRBD2 matches 8 bases. Per the germline V gene, CDR1 is MNHEY and CDR2 is SVGAGI. This CDR3 contains 15 residues. V dropped 6 bases and J dropped 9; count of bases not matched to a gene: 13. Here the CDR3 DNA reads TGTGCCAGCAGGAGTAGCGGGAACGGGGAGGGTGAGCAGTTCTTC. This gives the protein CASRSSGNGEGEQFF.

This chain uses TRBV5-5 with TRBJ1-1; D may be TRBD1 (5 bases). The CDR3 is made up of 14 amino acids. V lost 4 bases and J 5 bases, leaving 15 bases between the germline ends. The germline CDR1 and CDR2 sequences are SGHKS and YYEKEE (reference sequence). CDR3 region: CASSTRVERTEAFF. The CDR3, as DNA: TGTGCCAGCAGCACCAGGGTGGAGAGGACTGAAGCTTTCTTT.

The chain carries TRBV5-4 and TRBJ1-3, with 7 bases fitting TRBD1. The CDR3 loop spans 13 amino acids. CDR1 and CDR2 from the germline V gene are SGHNT and YYREEE (reference sequence). V trimming: 4 bases; J trimming: 8 bases; junction bases outside the gene matches: 6. CDR3 region: CASSHDREYTIYF. The CDR3 nucleotides are TGTGCCAGCAGCCACGACAGGGAGTACACCATATATTTT. Supplemented by reference TRBV5-4 and TRBJ1-3, the full variable domain reads ETGVTQSPTHLIKTRGQQVTLRCSSQSGHNTVSWYQQALGQGPQFIFQYYREEENGRGNFPPRFSGLQFPNYSSELNVNALELDDSALYLCASSHDREYTIYFGEGSWLTVV.

The rearrangement uses TRBV19 and TRBJ1-1, with TRBD1 identical over 12 bases. The CDR3 length is 16 residues. V shed 2 bases, J shed 3 bases, and the junction held 4 bases outside the gene matches. In germline, CDR1 is LNHDA, CDR2 SQIVND (reference sequence). The CDR3 DNA follows: TGTGCCAGTAGTATAAGGGGACAGGGGGCGGACACTGAAGCTTTCTTT. This encodes CASSIRGQGADTEAFF.

V and J are TRBV29-1 and TRBJ2-2; the match to TRBD1 covers 10 bases. The CDR3 has 17 amino acids. Germline-derived CDR1 and CDR2 are SQVTM and ANQGSEA. Trimming took 5 bases from V and 1 from J; bases not matched to a gene: 10. The CDR3 coding sequence is TGCAGCGTTCAGACAGGGGGCGGTCTTTTGAACACCGGGGAGCTGTTTTTT. Its protein product is CSVQTGGGLLNTGELFF.

Concerning this clone: Other DNA sequences from this sample encode an identical CDR3 as well. J is TRBJ1-1 and V is TRBV4-2; TRBD1 matches 7 bases. V shed 4 bases and J 1 base; nucleotides not matched to a gene: 6. This CDR3 is 15 amino acids long. Germline CDR1 and CDR2: LGHNA and YNFKEQ. CDR3 amino acids: CASSRPGQKNTEAFF. CDR3 in DNA: TGTGCCAGCAGCCGACCGGGACAGAAGAACACTGAAGCTTTCTTT.

The DNA of the CDR3 is TGTGCCAGCAGCCCCGTCGGACAGAGACTATTAGCCAAAAACATTCAGTACTTC. It specifies CASSPVGQRLLAKNIQYF. J is TRBJ2-4 and V is TRBV28, with D perhaps matching TRBD1 (6 bases). Trimming took 6 bases from V and 0 from J, leaving 21 bases between them. Per germline, CDR1 MDHEN and CDR2 SYDVKM. The CDR3 is 18 residues long.

The chain carries TRBV10-3 and TRBJ2-3; perhaps TRBD2 as D (6 bases). Germline CDR1 and CDR2: ENHRY and SYGVKD. The germline V and J ends were trimmed by 11 bases and 2 bases, with 20 bases remaining between them. The CDR3 is made up of 15 amino acids. The DNA for the CDR3 is TGTGCCGCCCACGGCGGGGTTGGGGCCACAGATACGCAGTATTTT. Protein sequence: CAAHGGVGATDTQYF.

The chain has TRBV27 and TRBJ2-7; 8 positions agree with TRBD1. In germline, CDR1 is MNHEY, CDR2 SMNVEV (reference sequence). The CDR3 extends over 15 amino acids. The J segment lost 3 bases and the V segment lost 3 bases, leaving 7 bases of the junction unmatched. CDR3 DNA sequence: TGTGCCAGCAGTTTCTCCGGGACAGGTAGCTACGAGCAGTACTTC. Amino acid sequence: CASSFSGTGSYEQYF.